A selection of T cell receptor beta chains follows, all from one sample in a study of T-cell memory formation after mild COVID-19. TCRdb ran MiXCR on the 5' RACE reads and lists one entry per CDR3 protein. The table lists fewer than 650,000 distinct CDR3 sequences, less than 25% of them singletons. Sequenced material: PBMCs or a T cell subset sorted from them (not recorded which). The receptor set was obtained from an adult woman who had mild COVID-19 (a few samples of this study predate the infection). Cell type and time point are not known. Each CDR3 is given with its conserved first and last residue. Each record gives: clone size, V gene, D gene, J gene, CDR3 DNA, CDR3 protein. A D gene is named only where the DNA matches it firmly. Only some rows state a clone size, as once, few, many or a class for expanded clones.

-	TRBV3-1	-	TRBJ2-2	TGTGCCAGCAGCCAAGGTCTTACCGGGGAGCTGTTTTTT	CASSQGLTGELFF
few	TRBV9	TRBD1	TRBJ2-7	TGTGCCAGCAGCGGAGACAGGGGCTACGAGCAGTACTTC	CASSGDRGYEQYF
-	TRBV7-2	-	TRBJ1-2	TGTGCCAGCAGCTTAGAGGTCAGGGCAGTGCGGGGCTACACCTTC	CASSLEVRAVRGYTF
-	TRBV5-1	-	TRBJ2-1	TGCGCCAGCAGCCTGATAAGCCCAGGGGAAGTTGGTAGCAATGAGCAGTTCTTC	CASSLISPGEVGSNEQFF
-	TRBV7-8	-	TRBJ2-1	TGTGCCAGCAGCAATTGGCCGCACTACAATGAGCAGTTCTTC	CASSNWPHYNEQFF
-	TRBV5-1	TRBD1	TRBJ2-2	TGCGCCAGCAGCCTCGGGACAGGGTCGAACACCGGGGAGCTGTTTTTT	CASSLGTGSNTGELFF
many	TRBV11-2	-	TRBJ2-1	TGTGCCAGCAGCTTAGTATGGGAGCGGAGCCCCTACAATGAGCAGTTCTTC	CASSLVWERSPYNEQFF
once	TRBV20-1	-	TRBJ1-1	TGCAGTGCCCCAGGCGAGGGAGGCCCTGAAGCTTTCTTT	CSAPGEGGPEAFF
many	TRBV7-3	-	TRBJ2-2	TGTGCCAGCACCCTTATGGCGGGGTCGCGCACCGGGGAGCTGTTTTTT	CASTLMAGSRTGELFF
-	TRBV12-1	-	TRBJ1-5	TGTGCCAGCAGCTTTGCCCTAGGACAGGGAGGTTGGAACAATCAGCCCCAGCATTTT	CASSFALGQGGWNNQPQHF
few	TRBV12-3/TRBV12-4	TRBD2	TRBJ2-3	TGTGCCAGCATCCCGGGACTAGAATCGGCAGATACGCAGTATTTT	CASIPGLESADTQYF
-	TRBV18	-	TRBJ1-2	TGTGCCAGCCCTACGGACACCTACTATGGCTACACCTTC	CASPTDTYYGYTF
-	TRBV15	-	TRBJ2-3	TGTGCCACCAGCAGAGATCGACTCACGGTGAGCACAGATACGCAGTATTTT	CATSRDRLTVSTDTQYF
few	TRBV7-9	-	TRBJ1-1	TGTGCCAGCAGCTTAGCGTCAGTCGGGGCCCTGAGTCGGCTTTTCTTT	CASSLASVGALSRLFF
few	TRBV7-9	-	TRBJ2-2	TGTGCGACGAGGAGGGAGGACACCGGGGAGCTGTTTTTT	CATRREDTGELFF
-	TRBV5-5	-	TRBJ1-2	TGTGCCAGCAGTTTCGGACAGACCGATGGCTACACCTTC	CASSFGQTDGYTF